This TCR beta chain was found in a study of shared clonotypes between healthy human individuals. CD8 cells regarded as naive lacked CD45RO, were positively chosen for CCR7, and omitted terminally differentiated effector memory CD45RA+ cells. With 2 bases removed from V and 5 bases from J, the gap between germline ends came to 9 bases. Per the germline V gene, CDR1 is SGHTA and CDR2 is FQGTGA. The CDR3 runs 14 residues. In the source study's methods: Sequence data from immunoSEQ were junction-only and lacked quality scores; consequently, filtering differed. Clones were sequenced by immunoSEQ multiplex PCR, and TCRdb holds only the in-frame ones, with some missing. V, J and clone size were drawn from that table, and D and trimming were deduced from the DNA. The repertoire holds approximately 810,000 clones, 80% to 95% seen once, with around 24% in the top ten.

Material for sequencing was naive CD8+ T cells sorted from blood. The sequence was collected from a man aged 30-40 years in good health. This chain links TRBV7-3 with TRBJ2-2; D tentatively reads TRBD1 or TRBD2 (5 bases each). As DNA, the CDR3 is TGTGCCAGCAGCTTAGGTGGGGGAACCGGGGAGCTGTTTTTT. It is translated as CASSLGGGTGELFF. Variable domain in full (rest from reference TRBV7-3 and TRBJ2-2): GAGVSQTPSNKVTEKGKYVELRCDPISGHTALYWYRQSLGQGPEFLIYFQGTGAADDSGLPNDRFFAVRPEGSVSTLKIQRTERGDSAVYLCASSLGGGTGELFFGEGSRLTVL.